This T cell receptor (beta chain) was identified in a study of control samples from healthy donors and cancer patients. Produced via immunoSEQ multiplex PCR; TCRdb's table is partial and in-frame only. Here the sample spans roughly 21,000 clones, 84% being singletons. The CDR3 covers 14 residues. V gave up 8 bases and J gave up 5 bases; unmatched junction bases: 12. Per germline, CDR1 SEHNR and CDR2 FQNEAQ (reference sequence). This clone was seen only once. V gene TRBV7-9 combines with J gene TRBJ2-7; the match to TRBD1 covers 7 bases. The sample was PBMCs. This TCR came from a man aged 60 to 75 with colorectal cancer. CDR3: CASRNRQGNNEQYF. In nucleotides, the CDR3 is TGTGCCAGCCGCAATCGACAGGGTAACAACGAGCAGTACTTC.